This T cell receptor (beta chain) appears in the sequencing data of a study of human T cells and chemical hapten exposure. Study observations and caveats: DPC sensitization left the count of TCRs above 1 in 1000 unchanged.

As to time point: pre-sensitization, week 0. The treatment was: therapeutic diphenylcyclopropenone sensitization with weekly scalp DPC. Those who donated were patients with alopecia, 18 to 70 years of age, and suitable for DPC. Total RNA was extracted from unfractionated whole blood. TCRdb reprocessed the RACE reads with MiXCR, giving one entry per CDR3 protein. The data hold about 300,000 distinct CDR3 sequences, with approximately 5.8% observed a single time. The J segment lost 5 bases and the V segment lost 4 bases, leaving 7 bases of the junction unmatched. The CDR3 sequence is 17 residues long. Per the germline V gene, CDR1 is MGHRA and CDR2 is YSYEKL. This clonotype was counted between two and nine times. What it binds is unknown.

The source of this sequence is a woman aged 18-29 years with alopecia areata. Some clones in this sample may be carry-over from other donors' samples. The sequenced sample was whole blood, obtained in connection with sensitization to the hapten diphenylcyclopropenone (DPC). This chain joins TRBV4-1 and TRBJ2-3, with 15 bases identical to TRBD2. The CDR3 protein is CASSLLGTSGGLDTQYF. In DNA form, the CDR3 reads TGCGCCAGCAGCCTGCTCGGGACTAGCGGGGGGTTAGATACGCAGTATTTT.